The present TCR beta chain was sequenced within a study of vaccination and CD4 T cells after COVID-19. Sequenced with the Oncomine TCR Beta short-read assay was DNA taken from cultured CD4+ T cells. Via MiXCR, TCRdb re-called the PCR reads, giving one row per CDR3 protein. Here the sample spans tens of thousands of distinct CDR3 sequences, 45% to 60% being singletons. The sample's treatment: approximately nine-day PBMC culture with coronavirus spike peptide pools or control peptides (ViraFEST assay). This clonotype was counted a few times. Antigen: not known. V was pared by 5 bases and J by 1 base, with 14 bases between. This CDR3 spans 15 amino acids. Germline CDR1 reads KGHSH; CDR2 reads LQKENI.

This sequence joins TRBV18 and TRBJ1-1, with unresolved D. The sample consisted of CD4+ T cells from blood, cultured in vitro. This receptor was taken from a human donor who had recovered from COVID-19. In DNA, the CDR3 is TGTGCCAGCTCAGACACACCGGCTCGGAACACTGAAGCTTTCTTT. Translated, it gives CASSDTPARNTEAFF.